By share, the clone carrying this T cell receptor (beta chain) counts as medium-sized. Its specificity is unknown. Time point in this sample: sample taken at primary tumor resection. Unsorted whole RNA samples from tumor, nontumor lung or frozen PBMC were sequenced. These data come from a study of spatial heterogeneity in lung cancer. Study background: More than nine raw reads, on average, carried each unique TCR and UMI combination.

Trimming at V came to 2 bases and at J to 0 bases, leaving 10 bases not matched to a gene. The CDR3 covers 19 residues. The germline CDR1 and CDR2 sequences are LNHDA and SQIVND (reference sequence). Overall study findings and caveats: Expanded TCRs classified as ubiquitous or regional were counted, and these counts tracked ubiquitous and regional nonsynonymous mutations, respectively. One measure, the expanded intratumoral alpha and beta TCR count, tracked tumor mutation counts.

From the 5' RACE reads, TCRdb called clonotypes with MiXCR, one entry per CDR3 protein. The profile covers 5,000 or so distinct CDR3 sequences, with approximately 7% appearing a single time and about 18% taken by the ten largest. Sample: lung tumor tissue, taken at surgery. The V gene is TRBV19, the J gene TRBJ1-1; 12 nucleotides line up with TRBD1. This sequence was found in a male donor with early-stage non-small cell lung cancer. Here the CDR3 reads CASSIRGTGGRGMNTEAFF. CDR3 coding DNA: TGTGCCAGTAGTATAAGGGGGACAGGGGGCAGAGGCATGAACACTGAAGCTTTCTTT.